Following are 27 T cell receptor beta chains from one sample sequenced in a study of blood T cell repertoires in COVID-19. Repertoires were generated with immunoSEQ multiplex PCR, while TCRdb's copy carries only in-frame clones and drops some. The sample lists 440,000 or so clones, 89% seen once, with less than 2% in the top ten. The material sequenced was peripheral blood. The receptors come from a middle-aged woman with COVID-19, enrolled during active disease.

The count of this clone is one. The rearrangement joins TRBV5-1 to TRBJ1-2; D is undetermined. The CDR3 is made up of 14 amino acids. Germline CDR1 reads SGHRS; CDR2 reads YFSETQ. Trimming left V 7 bases short and J 8 bases short, with 21 bases between. The CDR3 region is CASAEDGVGEGYTF. The CDR3 DNA follows: TGCGCCAGCGCAGAGGATGGAGTCGGCGAAGGCTACACCTTC.

This clone was observed a single time. This chain links TRBV6-5 with TRBJ2-3, with 11 bases identical to TRBD2. The germline V gene encodes CDR1 MNHEY and CDR2 SVGAGI. Trimming cost V 8 bases and J 7 bases; bases outside gene matches: 8. The CDR3 loop spans 14 amino acids. The CDR3 DNA is TGTGCCAGCTCTAGCGGGGGGCTCGGGTATACGCAGTATTTT. Its protein is CASSSGGLGYTQYF.

The CDR3 region is CAISPGTVNTEAFF. CDR3 bases: TGTGCCATCTCCCCCGGGACAGTGAACACTGAAGCTTTCTTT. This chain connects TRBV10-3 to TRBJ1-1; 7 bases align to TRBD1. Germline V gene sequence: CDR1 ENHRY, CDR2 SYGVKD. The V segment lost 8 bases and the J segment 0 bases; nucleotides outside the gene matches: 6. This CDR3 comprises 14 residues.

The rearrangement links TRBV18 to TRBJ1-2, with 12 positions matching TRBD1. The CDR3 covers 15 residues. CDR1 is KGHSH, CDR2 LQKENI, per germline. V was pared by 5 bases and J by 3 bases, with 4 bases of the junction left unmatched. The CDR3 nucleotides read TGTGCCAGCTCAACGGGACAGGGGGCTGACTATGGCTACACCTTC. This gives the protein CASSTGQGADYGYTF.

The rearrangement links TRBV7-9 to TRBJ1-1, with 8 bases that match TRBD1. Germline values: CDR1 SEHNR, CDR2 FQNEAQ (reference sequence). Trimming took 5 bases from V and 5 from J; bases not matched to a gene: 10. This CDR3 has 15 amino acids. The CDR3: CASSRPDRGLTEAFF. CDR3 sequence (DNA): TGTGCCAGCAGCCGACCAGACAGGGGATTGACTGAAGCTTTCTTT.

V and J are TRBV10-1 and TRBJ2-1; TRBD2 aligns across 7 bases. Looked up from germline, CDR1 is WNHNN and CDR2 is SYGVQD (reference sequence). The CDR3 is 12 amino acids. The trim removed 4 bases at V and 9 bases at J, leaving 3 bases unmatched. The CDR3 region is CASSGEGREQFF. CDR3 in DNA: TGCGCCAGCAGTGGGGAGGGGCGTGAGCAGTTCTTC.

The V call is TRBV19, the J call TRBJ2-4, with 9 bases fitting TRBD2. The CDR3 covers 20 residues. Looked up from germline, CDR1 is LNHDA and CDR2 is SQIVND (reference sequence). The J segment lost 0 bases and the V segment lost 5 bases, leaving 17 bases of the junction unmatched. CDR3 loop: CASSPRGSGGPTIAKNIQYF. The DNA of the CDR3 is TGTGCCAGTAGTCCCCGGGGGAGCGGGGGGCCTACTATAGCCAAAAACATTCAGTACTTC.

This rearrangement joins TRBV15 to TRBJ2-6; tentatively, D is TRBD1 (5 bases). Germline-derived CDR1 and CDR2 are LNHNV and YYDKDF (reference sequence). CDR3 length: 17 amino acids. The V gene lost 3 bases and the J gene lost 1 base, with 13 bases spanning the gap. CDR3 amino acids: CATSSIYQGSGANVLTF. CDR3 bases: TGTGCCACCAGCAGCATTTATCAGGGATCTGGGGCCAACGTCCTGACTTTC. Full variable domain (rest looked up from reference TRBV15 and TRBJ2-6): DAMVIQNPRYQVTQFGKPVTLSCSQTLNHNVMYWYQQKSSQAPKLLFHYYDKDFNNEADTPDNFQSRRPNTSFCFLDIRSPGLGDTAMYLCATSSIYQGSGANVLTFGAGSRLTVL.

The chain combines TRBV19 with TRBJ1-5, with D possibly TRBD1 on 6 matching bases. CDR1 is LNHDA and CDR2 is SQIVND in the germline V gene (reference sequence). V was trimmed by 4 bases and J by 1 base, leaving 8 bases between them. CDR3 size: 14 residues. The CDR3 DNA sequence: TGTGCCAGTAGTACTCAGGGGAGCAATCAGCCCCAGCATTTT. Translation: CASSTQGSNQPQHF.

The V and J genes are TRBV23-1 and TRBJ1-1; 8 positions match TRBD1. TRBV23-1 is marked as an open reading frame, function uncertain. This CDR3 has 15 residues. V lost 4 bases and J lost 5; bases outside the gene matches: 9. This CDR3 reads CASSPQVGQVTEAFF. The CDR3 DNA reads as TGCGCCAGCAGTCCACAGGTGGGACAGGTGACTGAAGCTTTCTTT.

This rearrangement joins TRBV21-1 to TRBJ2-3; the D call in the table, TRBD2, was not verified against the DNA. TRBV21-1 represents a pseudogene. The CDR3 is 16 amino acids. CDR3 in DNA: TGTGCCAGCAGCAAACGGATGACTTATAGCACAGATACGCAGTATTTT. As protein: CASSKRMTYSTDTQYF.

The rearrangement joins TRBV5-4 to TRBJ1-1; 8 bases are shared with TRBD1. Trimming removed 4 bases from V and 3 bases from J; junction bases left unmatched: 11. The CDR3 loop spans 16 amino acids. CDR1 is SGHNT and CDR2 is YYREEE in the germline V gene (reference sequence). The DNA of the CDR3 is TGTGCCAGCAGCATTGACAGGGGCCTCAAGGACACTGAAGCTTTCTTT. This encodes CASSIDRGLKDTEAFF. The full variable domain, rest sourced from reference TRBV5-4 and TRBJ1-1, is ETGVTQSPTHLIKTRGQQVTLRCSSQSGHNTVSWYQQALGQGPQFIFQYYREEENGRGNFPPRFSGLQFPNYSSELNVNALELDDSALYLCASSIDRGLKDTEAFFGQGTRLTVV.

Only one count was recorded for this clone. The V and J genes are TRBV28 and TRBJ1-2; 7 bases are a match to TRBD1. Germline CDR1 reads MDHEN; CDR2 reads SYDVKM. Germline trimming cut 2 bases from V and 6 bases from J; bases unmatched to any gene: 9. The CDR3 sequence is 15 residues long. The DNA for the CDR3 is TGTGCCAGCAGTTTAGCCACAGGGGTTCGGGATGGCTACACCTTC. Amino acids: CASSLATGVRDGYTF.

This clone was counted a single time. The chain joins TRBV24-1 to TRBJ2-3; D is perhaps TRBD2 (6 bases). CDR1 KGHDR and CDR2 SFDVKD come from the germline V gene. The CDR3 sequence is 15 residues long. Trimming pared 3 bases from V and 2 bases from J, leaving 11 bases between. In DNA form, the CDR3 reads TGTGCCACCAGTGATACGGGACTTTTCACAGATACGCAGTATTTT. Amino acid sequence: CATSDTGLFTDTQYF.

This chain joins TRBV7-9 and TRBJ1-6; D not resolved. Per the germline V gene, CDR1 is SEHNR and CDR2 is FQNEAQ (reference sequence). The CDR3 is 14 amino acids. V dropped 1 base and J dropped 9 bases, with 10 bases sitting between them. CDR3 residues: CASSLGTSGSPLHF. The CDR3 nucleotides read TGTGCCAGCAGCTTAGGGACTAGTGGTTCACCCCTCCACTTT. The full variable domain, completed using reference TRBV7-9 and TRBJ1-6, is DTGVSQNPRHKITKRGQNVTFRCDPISEHNRLYWYRQTLGQGPEFLTYFQNEAQLEKSRLLSDRFSAERPKGSFSTLEIQRTEQGDSAMYLCASSLGTSGSPLHFGNGTRLTVT.

The chain carries TRBV2 and TRBJ2-7; D is perhaps TRBD2 (5 bases). V dropped 5 bases and J dropped 2 bases, with 7 bases sitting between them. Germline-derived CDR1 and CDR2 are SNHLY and FYNNEI. CDR3 size: 12 residues. The CDR3 DNA sequence: TGTGCCAGCAGTAGGGAGACCTACGAGCAGTACTTC. This sequence encodes CASSRETYEQYF.

The chain carries TRBV28 and TRBJ1-5; 7 bases match TRBD1. The germline gives CDR1 MDHEN, CDR2 SYDVKM. The length of the CDR3 is 18 residues. V lost 5 bases, J lost 2 bases, and 15 bases stayed unmatched. CDR3 sequence: CASSPVDRLAWGNQPQHF. Written as DNA, the CDR3 is TGTGCCAGCAGTCCCGTGGACAGGTTGGCATGGGGCAATCAGCCCCAGCATTTT.

V and J are TRBV11-2 and TRBJ2-5; D is unclear. This CDR3 contains 15 residues. V lost 1 base and J lost 5, with 14 bases in between. Per the germline V gene, CDR1 is SGHAT and CDR2 is FQNNGV. The CDR3 protein is CASSLVLDPDETQYF. CDR3 nucleotides: TGTGCCAGCAGCTTAGTCCTAGACCCCGATGAGACCCAGTACTTC.

The chain links TRBV28 to TRBJ2-1, with D perhaps matching TRBD2 (6 bases). Trimming removed 6 bases at V and 1 base at J, with 16 bases between. Germline lookup yields CDR1 MDHEN and CDR2 SYDVKM. This CDR3 contains 16 residues. In nucleotides, the CDR3 is TGTGCCAGCAGCCTTCTGTCGAGCGGGTCCTACAATGAGCAGTTCTTC. It codes for CASSLLSSGSYNEQFF.

In DNA, the CDR3 is TGTGCCAGCAGGCGAGGACAACTGAACACTGAAGCTTTCTTT. This translates into CASRRGQLNTEAFF. The J gene is TRBJ1-1, the V gene TRBV27, with D perhaps TRBD1 (5 bases). CDR3 length: 14 amino acids. Trimming stripped 6 bases from V and 0 bases from J, with 11 bases between. From germline, CDR1 is MNHEY and CDR2 SMNVEV (reference sequence).

The chain employs TRBV5-5 and TRBJ1-4; possibly TRBD1 for D (5 bases). Trimming shortened V by 2 bases and J by 8 bases, and 13 bases separated the two germline ends. This CDR3 comprises 14 residues. Germline CDR1 is SGHKS and CDR2 is YYEKEE (reference sequence). The CDR3 spells CASSFGAGGEKLFF. DNA for the CDR3: TGTGCCAGCAGCTTTGGGGCTGGAGGGGAAAAACTGTTTTTT. Variable domain in full (rest from reference TRBV5-5 and TRBJ1-4): DAGVTQSPTHLIKTRGQQVTLRCSPISGHKSVSWYQQVLGQGPQFIFQYYEKEERGRGNFPDRFSARQFPNYSSELNVNALLLGDSALYLCASSFGAGGEKLFFGSGTQLSVL.

The V gene is TRBV27, the J gene TRBJ2-2; TRBD1 matches 7 bases. Germline V gives CDR1 MNHEY, CDR2 SMNVEV (reference sequence). V lost 6 bases to trimming and J lost 4 bases; unmatched junction nucleotides: 11. The CDR3 runs to 16 residues. CDR3: CASSVLTGRGTGELFF. The CDR3, as DNA: TGTGCCAGCAGCGTACTGACAGGGCGCGGCACCGGGGAGCTGTTTTTT.

This chain connects TRBV28 to TRBJ1-6; 7 bases match TRBD1. V gave up 1 base and J gave up 7 bases; unmatched junction bases: 1. Germline CDR1 is MDHEN and CDR2 is SYDVKM. The CDR3 sequence is 14 residues long. CDR3 nucleotide sequence: TGTGCCAGCAGTTTATTGGGACAGAATTCACCCCTCCACTTT. Translating it yields CASSLLGQNSPLHF.

This clone showed up just once. The chain combines TRBV2 with TRBJ1-2; tentative D call: TRBD1 (5 bases). This CDR3 is built from 14 residues. Germline loops: CDR1 SNHLY, CDR2 FYNNEI. The V end lost 6 bases, the J end lost 3 bases, and 14 bases lay between the germline ends. Here the CDR3 reads CASRFQGGDYGYTF. The CDR3 DNA follows: TGTGCCAGCAGATTTCAGGGAGGGGACTATGGCTACACCTTC.

The chain combines TRBV7-9 with TRBJ2-7; TRBD1 agrees at 9 bases. Germline CDR1 reads SEHNR; CDR2 reads FQNEAQ (reference sequence). V lost 3 bases and J lost 5; bases outside the gene matches: 2. The CDR3 loop spans 13 amino acids. The CDR3 protein is CASSFGQGHEQYF. The CDR3 bases are TGTGCCAGCAGCTTTGGACAGGGGCACGAGCAGTACTTC.

This chain joins TRBV24-1 and TRBJ2-3, with 9 positions matching TRBD2. Trimming at V came to 4 bases and at J to 4 bases, leaving 8 bases not matched to a gene. The CDR3 spans 16 residues. CDR1 and CDR2 (germline): KGHDR, SFDVKD. The CDR3 here is CATSDPIAGEADTQYF. DNA for the CDR3: TGTGCCACCAGTGACCCTATAGCGGGAGAGGCAGATACGCAGTATTTT.

The DNA of the CDR3 is TGCAGCTCCGGTCGCAATCAGCCCCAGCATTTT. Residues: CSSGRNQPQHF. V gene TRBV20-1 combines with J gene TRBJ1-5; unclear D gene. Germline CDR1 DFQATT, CDR2 SNEGSKA (reference sequence). The CDR3 runs to 11 residues.